This TCR beta chain came from a study of tumor-infiltrating lymphocytes in primary liver carcinoma. From 500 ng total RNA, TCR beta cDNA was generated with a primer in the constant region. Researchers made the TCR beta libraries by running three nested multiplex PCR rounds with slightly modified ARM-PCR. The study ran its first two PCR rounds for roughly 11 cycles each, using TRBV1-TRBV30 forward primers and a C-beta reverse primer. A single record per CDR3 protein comes from TCRdb applying MiXCR to the multiplex PCR reads. This repertoire shows around 22,000 distinct CDR3 sequences, approximately 80% found once; its top ten account for approximately 34%. CDR3 length: 16 amino acids. Germline CDR1 LGHNA, CDR2 YSLEER. With regard to this clonotype: What it binds is unknown. At one of its ends the junction is not consistent with the germline gene, which may arise from a read error.

Joint extraction of RNA and DNA used 20-30 mg of bulk tissue that was unsorted. There were over 90% viable tumor cells in every single sample of tumor. The study's findings and limits: Only about 7.5-24% of top clones appeared in all five tumor regions. Tumor tissue displayed a significantly greater top-250-clone fraction than blood (p = 0.039). Overlap between tumor regions exceeded overlap of tumor with adjacent tissue or blood.

The chain carries TRBV4-3 and TRBJ2-1, with TRBD2 matching over 9 bases. The sample consisted of liver tumor tissue from sampling region 2. Stated subset: tumor region T2, inferior pole. The sequence came from a woman in her twenties or thirties with primary liver carcinoma and hepatitis B virus infection. The CDR3: CASGQNVAGARNEQFF. The CDR3 region has the DNA TGCGCCAGCGGCCAAAATGTAGCGGGAGCCAGAAATGAGCAGTTCTTC.